These T cell receptor beta chains were read from a single sample in a study of T cell responses to AZD1222 COVID-19 vaccine. Generated by immunoSEQ multiplex PCR, the TCRdb table keeps only in-frame clones and is missing some. The sample yields approximately 150,000 clones, about 90% seen once. The material was peripheral blood, obtained 28 days after the second dose of the MenACWY control vaccine. These receptors all come from an adult who received the MenACWY meningococcal vaccine as a control. The CDR3 runs from the conserved cysteine through the conserved F or W. A D gene is named only where the DNA matches it firmly. The listing skips clone size in some rows; elsewhere it reads once, few, many or a size class.

length: 16; size: .; V: TRBV7-2; J: TRBJ2-6; D: .; CDR3: CASSTARVSGANVLTF; DNA: TGTGCCAGCAGCACTGCAAGGGTCTCTGGGGCCAACGTCCTGACTTTC
length: 15; size: .; V: TRBV28; J: TRBJ1-2; D: TRBD1; CDR3: CASSLRTGVTYGYTF; DNA: TGTGCCAGCAGCCTTAGGACAGGAGTAACTTATGGCTACACCTTC
length: 13; size: .; V: TRBV5-1; J: TRBJ1-1; D: .; CDR3: CASSQTYGTEAFF; DNA: TGCGCCAGCAGCCAGACTTACGGCACTGAAGCTTTCTTT
length: 14; size: .; V: TRBV28; J: TRBJ1-5; D: .; CDR3: CARAMGVSNQPQHF; DNA: TGTGCCAGGGCGATGGGGGTTAGCAATCAGCCCCAGCATTTT
length: 14; size: .; V: TRBV23-1; J: TRBJ2-7; D: .; CDR3: CASSQRAQGYEQYF; DNA: TGCGCCAGCAGTCAACGCGCCCAGGGTTACGAGCAGTACTTC
length: 15; size: .; V: TRBV9; J: TRBJ1-5; D: TRBD1; CDR3: CASSVWTGEAQPQHF; DNA: TGTGCCAGCAGCGTATGGACAGGGGAGGCTCAGCCCCAGCATTTT
length: 15; size: .; V: TRBV11-2; J: TRBJ1-6; D: TRBD1; CDR3: CASSVAGTGFSPLHF; DNA: TGTGCCAGCAGCGTCGCCGGGACAGGTTTCTCACCCCTCCACTTT
length: 12; size: .; V: TRBV6-5; J: TRBJ2-7; D: .; CDR3: CASADRSYEQYF; DNA: TGTGCCTCGGCAGACAGGTCTTACGAGCAGTACTTC
length: 13; size: .; V: TRBV6-6; J: TRBJ1-5; D: .; CDR3: CASSLSRVARQHF; DNA: TGTGCCAGCAGCCTTTCAAGGGTTGCGCGCCAGCATTTT
length: 20; size: .; V: TRBV15; J: TRBJ1-1; D: .; CDR3: CATSRVGRGFDSTKNTEAFF; DNA: TGTGCCACCAGCAGAGTAGGGCGGGGATTCGACTCAACAAAGAACACTGAAGCTTTCTTT
length: 11; size: .; V: TRBV4-3; J: TRBJ1-2; D: .; CDR3: CASSGQTGYTF; DNA: TGCGCCAGCAGCGGACAGACCGGCTACACCTTC
length: 15; size: .; V: TRBV5-5; J: TRBJ2-5; D: TRBD2; CDR3: CASSSGLAGQETQYF; DNA: TGTGCCAGCAGCTCAGGACTAGCGGGACAAGAGACCCAGTACTTC
length: 15; size: .; V: TRBV5-4; J: TRBJ2-3; D: TRBD2; CDR3: CASTSGSGGTDTQYF; DNA: TGTGCCAGCACTTCGGGTAGCGGGGGCACAGATACGCAGTATTTT
length: 14; size: .; V: TRBV19; J: TRBJ2-5; D: .; CDR3: CASRKQGGEETQYF; DNA: TGTGCCAGTAGGAAACAGGGAGGGGAAGAGACCCAGTACTTC
length: 21; size: .; V: TRBV13; J: TRBJ1-6; D: .; CDR3: CASSLGVAGSGLSSYNSPLHF; DNA: TGTGCCAGCAGCTTAGGCGTCGCGGGTTCTGGCCTGAGCTCCTATAATTCACCCCTCCACTTT
length: 12; size: .; V: TRBV3-1/TRBV3-2; J: TRBJ2-5; D: .; CDR3: CASSQAEETQYF; DNA: TGTGCCAGCAGCCAAGCGGAAGAGACCCAGTACTTC
length: 17; size: .; V: TRBV4-3; J: TRBJ1-3; D: .; CDR3: CASSQDLTQLSGNTIYF; DNA: TGCGCCAGCAGCCAAGACCTTACACAGCTCTCTGGAAACACCATATATTTT
length: 17; size: .; V: TRBV7-2; J: TRBJ1-2; D: .; CDR3: CASSATMVQGINYGYTF; DNA: TGTGCCAGCAGCGCAACCATGGTCCAGGGGATCAACTATGGCTACACCTTC
length: 17; size: once; V: TRBV7-3; J: TRBJ2-1; D: TRBD2; CDR3: CASSSGLAGGLLNEQFF; DNA: TGTGCCAGCAGCTCGGGACTAGCGGGAGGGTTATTAAATGAGCAGTTCTTC
length: 15; size: .; V: TRBV30; J: TRBJ1-1; D: .; CDR3: CACIMGARGDTEAFF; DNA: TGTGCCTGTATTATGGGGGCGCGAGGAGACACTGAAGCTTTCTTT
length: 13; size: .; V: TRBV14; J: TRBJ2-5; D: .; CDR3: CASSQLRQETQYF; DNA: TGTGCCAGCAGCCAATTGCGTCAAGAGACCCAGTACTTC
length: 16; size: .; V: TRBV6-6; J: TRBJ2-7; D: .; CDR3: CASSYSGAPKAYEQYF; DNA: TGTGCCAGCAGTTACTCCGGCGCCCCAAAGGCCTACGAGCAGTACTTC
length: 16; size: .; V: TRBV28; J: TRBJ2-4; D: TRBD2; CDR3: CASSLGTSATRRVQYF; DNA: TGTGCCAGCAGTTTAGGGACTAGCGCAACACGGCGGGTTCAGTACTTC
length: 13; size: .; V: TRBV29-1; J: TRBJ2-3; D: .; CDR3: CSVDHRRTDTQYF; DNA: TGCAGCGTTGACCACAGACGCACAGATACGCAGTATTTT
length: 13; size: .; V: TRBV29-1; J: TRBJ1-1; D: .; CDR3: CSVAIVGDTEAFF; DNA: TGCAGCGTTGCAATAGTAGGGGACACTGAAGCTTTCTTT
length: 12; size: .; V: TRBV28; J: TRBJ2-2; D: .; CDR3: CASSLQSGELFF; DNA: TGTGCCAGCAGTTTACAGAGCGGGGAGCTGTTTTTT
length: 15; size: .; V: TRBV28; J: TRBJ2-7; D: .; CDR3: CASSQKSGISYEQYF; DNA: TGTGCCAGCAGTCAGAAATCAGGAATCTCCTACGAGCAGTACTTC
length: 14; size: once; V: TRBV28; J: TRBJ1-5; D: TRBD1; CDR3: CASWETGGNQPQHF; DNA: TGTGCCAGCTGGGAAACAGGGGGCAATCAGCCCCAGCATTTT
length: 15; size: .; V: TRBV3-1/TRBV3-2; J: TRBJ2-5; D: TRBD2; CDR3: CASSGGEWTWETQYF; DNA: TGTGCCAGCAGCGGGGGGGAGTGGACATGGGAGACCCAGTACTTC
length: 15; size: .; V: TRBV10-3; J: TRBJ1-5; D: TRBD1; CDR3: CAISEAGTGRQPQHF; DNA: TGTGCCATCAGTGAGGCCGGGACAGGCCGTCAGCCCCAGCATTTT
length: 14; size: .; V: TRBV25-1; J: TRBJ2-5; D: .; CDR3: CASSEGGAGETQYF; DNA: TGTGCCAGCAGTGAAGGGGGGGCCGGAGAGACCCAGTACTTC
length: 15; size: .; V: TRBV9; J: TRBJ2-1; D: TRBD2; CDR3: CASSGASGAFNEQFF; DNA: TGTGCCAGCAGCGGAGCTAGCGGAGCCTTCAATGAGCAGTTCTTC
length: 15; size: .; V: TRBV12-2; J: TRBJ2-3; D: .; CDR3: CASRLAPLAADTQYF; DNA: TGTGCAAGTCGCTTAGCCCCCCTAGCGGCGGATACGCAGTATTTT
length: 16; size: .; V: TRBV28; J: TRBJ1-6; D: .; CDR3: CASSLSPGTDNSPLHF; DNA: TGTGCCAGCAGTTTATCACCTGGGACGGATAATTCACCCCTCCACTTT
length: 15; size: once; V: TRBV19; J: TRBJ2-7; D: .; CDR3: CASRKSGAADSSQYF; DNA: TGTGCCAGTAGAAAATCAGGGGCCGCTGACTCGTCACAGTACTTC